What follows are 25 T cell receptor beta chains derived from one specimen sequenced in a study of blood T cell repertoires in COVID-19. Sequenced by immunoSEQ multiplex PCR; TCRdb stores in-frame clones only, minus some. The table has 300,000 to 450,000 clones, approximately 87% seen once. The material sequenced was PBMCs or T cells enriched from blood (not recorded which). The receptors shown here come from a man aged 30 to 39 who had recovered from COVID-19.

V usage is TRBV10-3 and J usage is TRBJ2-1; 7 nucleotides match TRBD1. Germline V gene sequence: CDR1 ENHRY, CDR2 SYGVKD. After removal of 6 bases from V and 6 bases from J, the junction contained 8 bases not matched to a gene. This CDR3 region has 14 residues. The CDR3 bases are TGTGCCATCAGAAGACAGGGAACGGGCAATGAGCAGTTCTTC. Translated: CAIRRQGTGNEQFF.

The CDR3 nucleotides read TGTGCCAGTAGTCTTTGGACAGGGAACACTGAAGCTTTCTTT. Translation gives CASSLWTGNTEAFF. The rearrangement joins TRBV19 to TRBJ1-1; 7 positions agree with TRBD1. J gave up 1 base and V 5 bases, and 4 bases lay outside the gene matches. CDR1 LNHDA and CDR2 SQIVND come from the germline V gene (reference sequence). The CDR3 sequence is 14 residues long.

The chain links TRBV5-1 to TRBJ1-1; a weak D match, TRBD1 (6 bases). The CDR3 covers 14 residues. CDR1 and CDR2 (germline): SGHRS, YFSETQ. V lost 6 bases and J 2 bases, leaving 14 bases between the germline ends. Here the CDR3 DNA reads TGCGCCAGCACCCACAGGGTAGGCAACACTGAAGCTTTCTTT. This gives the protein CASTHRVGNTEAFF.

The chain links TRBV10-3 to TRBJ1-1, with TRBD1 matching 7 bases. Germline CDR1 ENHRY, CDR2 SYGVKD. This CDR3 is 18 amino acids long. The V gene end was trimmed by 0 bases and the J gene end by 7 bases; junction bases not matched to a gene: 17. CDR3 residues: CAISESPETVSRGDEAFF. The CDR3 DNA reads as TGTGCCATCAGTGAGTCTCCTGAAACAGTTAGCAGGGGGGATGAAGCTTTCTTT.

This clone was seen more than once but under ten times. This chain links TRBV3-1 (or the pseudogene TRBV3-2) with TRBJ1-1, with D hard to call. The V end lost 3 bases, the J end lost 4 bases, and 9 bases lay between the germline ends. The germline V gene encodes CDR1 LGHDT and CDR2 YNNKEL (reference sequence). The CDR3 covers 13 residues. The CDR3 reads CASSHPSGTEAFF. CDR3 DNA: TGTGCCAGCAGCCATCCCAGTGGCACTGAAGCTTTCTTT.

The chain carries TRBV4-3 and TRBJ1-3; D is unclear. V lost 0 bases to trimming and J lost 0 bases, with 18 bases between them. Germline V gene sequence: CDR1 LGHNA, CDR2 YSLEER. CDR3 length: 19 amino acids. The CDR3 reads CASSQDPLTDGSSGNTIYF. CDR3 DNA sequence: TGCGCCAGCAGCCAAGATCCCCTCACCGACGGGAGCTCTGGAAACACCATATATTTT.

V gene TRBV7-6 combines with J gene TRBJ2-5, with D possibly matching TRBD2 (6 bases). Deletions cut 1 base from V and 0 bases from J, with 15 bases between. Germline CDR1 is SGHVS and CDR2 is FNYEAQ. This CDR3 contains 17 residues. CDR3: CASSLDRAGSYQETQYF. DNA of the CDR3: TGTGCCAGCAGCTTAGATCGGGCGGGGAGCTACCAAGAGACCCAGTACTTC.

The chain employs TRBV12-5 and TRBJ1-5, with 7 bases aligning to TRBD1. J lost 4 bases, V lost 6 bases, and 9 bases had no gene match. The CDR3 loop spans 15 amino acids. Germline CDR1 reads LGHNT; CDR2 reads FRNRAP. CDR3 DNA: TGTGCTAGTGGCCCTCCGGACAGGCTAAATCAGCCCCAGCATTTT. Protein: CASGPPDRLNQPQHF.

The rearrangement uses TRBV7-9 and TRBJ1-1; D uncertain. From germline, CDR1 is SEHNR and CDR2 FQNEAQ (reference sequence). This CDR3 spans 12 amino acids. The V end was cut by 7 bases, the J end by 4 bases, with 10 bases between. CDR3 bases: TGTGCCAGCACCCCCTCTTTCACTGAAGCTTTCTTT. It translates to CASTPSFTEAFF.

This chain uses TRBV3-1 (or the pseudogene TRBV3-2) with TRBJ2-1, with 8 bases matching TRBD2. After removal of 4 bases from V and 8 bases from J, the junction contained 13 bases not matched to a gene. The CDR3 spans 16 residues. CDR1 is LGHDT, CDR2 YNNKEL, per germline (reference sequence). CDR3 nucleotides: TGTGCCAGCAGCCGCGCAGGGAGCGGGGGTGGCCATGAGCAGTTCTTC. Translated: CASSRAGSGGGHEQFF.

The chain couples TRBV19 to TRBJ1-3; D is unresolved. This CDR3 is built from 14 residues. Germline V gives CDR1 LNHDA, CDR2 SQIVND (reference sequence). V shed 1 base and J shed 0 bases, with 4 bases lying between them. The CDR3 DNA reads TGTGCCAGTAGTATAGGCAGCTCTGGAAACACCATATATTTT. The encoded protein is CASSIGSSGNTIYF.

This clone was picked up one time. The gene calls are TRBV6-2 or TRBV6-3 and TRBJ1-2, with TRBD1 identical over 8 bases. This CDR3 has 14 amino acids. Germline V gene data show CDR1 as MNHEY and CDR2 as SVGEGT. The ends lost 5 bases at V and 13 bases at J; junction bases unmatched: 15. CDR3 amino acids: CASSNNRDRSDGTF. The CDR3 DNA follows: TGTGCCAGCAGTAACAACCGGGACAGGTCGGACGGCACCTTC.

A single count supports this clone. V and J are TRBV27 and TRBJ2-1; 7 bases match TRBD1. The CDR3 sequence is 15 residues long. CDR1 is MNHEY, CDR2 SMNVEV, per germline (reference sequence). V was clipped by 6 bases and J by 4 bases; unmatched bases: 9. CDR3 in amino acids: CASSRTGPLYNEQFF. The CDR3 region has the DNA TGTGCCAGCAGCCGGACAGGCCCACTATACAATGAGCAGTTCTTC.

The chain has TRBV7-8 and TRBJ2-1; TRBD2 might be the D (6 bases). V lost 6 bases and J 9 bases, leaving 15 bases between the germline ends. This CDR3 region has 13 residues. Germline lookup yields CDR1 SGHVS and CDR2 FQNEAQ. The CDR3 reads CASRWGLEGEQFF. CDR3 coding DNA: TGTGCCAGCAGGTGGGGGTTGGAGGGTGAGCAGTTCTTC.

The chain employs TRBV5-1 and TRBJ2-7; TRBD2 aligns across 7 bases. CDR1 is SGHRS, CDR2 YFSETQ, per germline. V shed 4 bases and J 0 bases; nucleotides not matched to a gene: 10. The CDR3 has 16 amino acids. CDR3 bases: TGCGCCAGCAGCCTCGGGGGGACGGAGAGCTCCTACGAGCAGTACTTC. This sequence encodes CASSLGGTESSYEQYF.

This clone was seen more than once but under ten times. The CDR3 DNA sequence: TGTGCCATCAGTTGGACAGGGGACACTGAAGCTTTCTTT. As protein: CAISWTGDTEAFF. This chain joins TRBV10-3 and TRBJ1-1; 9 bases align to TRBD1. Unmatched junction bases numbered 1, after V lost 5 bases and J lost 3 bases. CDR3 length: 13 residues. Germline lookup yields CDR1 ENHRY and CDR2 SYGVKD.

The genes are TRBV5-1 and TRBJ2-7; D call uncertain. The V gene's germline CDR1 is SGHRS and CDR2 YFSETQ. This CDR3 has 13 residues. V dropped 4 bases and J dropped 3 bases, with 11 bases sitting between them. The CDR3 region is CASSLGAFYEQYF. CDR3 bases: TGCGCCAGCAGCCTAGGAGCGTTCTACGAGCAGTACTTC.

This clone was detected only a few times. The chain uses TRBV5-8 and TRBJ2-7, with 10 bases fitting TRBD1. The germline V gene encodes CDR1 SGHTS and CDR2 YDEGEE. J gave up 2 bases and V 1 base, and 9 bases lay outside the gene matches. The CDR3 sequence is 17 residues long. This CDR3 reads CASSLFSGTGVTYEQYF. The CDR3 DNA sequence: TGTGCCAGCAGCTTGTTTTCTGGGACAGGGGTGACCTACGAGCAGTACTTC.

This chain links TRBV18 with TRBJ1-1; no reliable D call. Between the trimmed V and J ends, which lost 5 bases and 6 bases, there was a span of 10 bases. CDR1 and CDR2 from the germline V gene are KGHSH and LQKENI. The CDR3 extends over 12 amino acids. In DNA, the CDR3 is TGTGCCAGCTCAGCTACTAGAGCTGAAGCTTTCTTT. Its protein product is CASSATRAEAFF.

The V call is TRBV27, the J call TRBJ1-1; tentative D call: TRBD1 (6 bases). V dropped 2 bases and J dropped 8 bases, with 12 bases sitting between them. The germline CDR1 and CDR2 sequences are MNHEY and SMNVEV (reference sequence). The CDR3 has 13 residues. CDR3 sequence (DNA): TGTGCCAGCAGTTTACCAGGGGAACGAGAAGCTTTCTTT. This gives the protein CASSLPGEREAFF.

The chain links TRBV7-6 to TRBJ2-5; possible D gene TRBD2, 6 bases. The CDR3 has 16 amino acids. Per germline, CDR1 SGHVS and CDR2 FNYEAQ. V gave up 2 bases and J gave up 2 bases, with 15 bases separating them. CDR3 residues: CASSLNDLGGQETQYF. In DNA, the CDR3 is TGTGCCAGCAGCTTAAACGACTTGGGGGGTCAAGAGACCCAGTACTTC.

The chain recombines TRBV6-5 with TRBJ2-1; D remains ambiguous. Germline CDR1 and CDR2: MNHEY and SVGAGI. V gave up 4 bases and J gave up 2 bases, with 15 bases separating them. CDR3 length: 16 amino acids. CDR3 region: CASSSRPPRAYNEQFF. CDR3 nucleotide sequence: TGTGCCAGCAGTTCTCGCCCCCCTAGAGCCTACAATGAGCAGTTCTTC.

The chain has TRBV18 and TRBJ2-7; TRBD1 agrees at 7 bases. Germline loops: CDR1 KGHSH, CDR2 LQKENI. Unmatched junction bases numbered 2, after V lost 3 bases and J lost 3 bases. The CDR3 sequence is 13 residues long. CDR3 in amino acids: CASSPGQDYEQYF. The DNA of the CDR3 is TGTGCCAGCTCACCCGGACAGGACTACGAGCAGTACTTC.

This CDR3 is CASSPDAGMNTEAFF. CDR3 DNA sequence: TGTGCCAGCAGCCCGGATGCAGGCATGAACACTGAAGCTTTCTTT. The chain has TRBV3-1 (or the pseudogene TRBV3-2) and TRBJ1-1; D uncertain. The V and J ends lost 4 bases and 0 bases respectively, with 12 bases between them. The CDR3 consists of 15 residues. Germline V gives CDR1 LGHDT, CDR2 YNNKEL (reference sequence).

The V gene is TRBV9, the J gene TRBJ2-1; 11 positions agree with TRBD1. J was trimmed by 12 bases and V by 0 bases; bases with no gene match: 17. The CDR3 sequence is 18 residues long. Germline CDR1 reads SGDLS; CDR2 reads YYNGEE. This CDR3 is CASSVGGTGGSIALGQFF. The CDR3 DNA is TGTGCCAGCAGCGTAGGGGGGACAGGGGGATCTATAGCCCTTGGGCAGTTCTTC.